This TCR beta chain was observed in a study of CD8 T cells in Susac syndrome. Random hexamers primed reverse transcription of about 0.45 to 1 ug RNA. The authors amplified TCR beta CDR3 across 54 Vbeta and 13 Jbeta using immunoSEQ multiplex PCR. MiXCR was run by TCRdb on the immunoSEQ multiplex PCR reads, yielding one entry per CDR3 protein. The table includes about 160,000 distinct CDR3 sequences, just over 90% detected once. Controls were healthy donors (matched for age and sex). The sequence was collected from a human donor in good health. Sequenced sample: CD4+ T cells from PBMCs.

CDR3 nucleotides: TGTGCCAGCAGTTTGGGGAGGGAAACAGATACGCAGTATTTT. Encoded protein: CASSLGRETDTQYF. The chain has TRBV12-3 or TRBV12-4 and TRBJ2-3; 7 bases align to TRBD2. V gave up 3 bases and J gave up 3 bases; unmatched junction bases: 3. CDR3 length: 14 amino acids.